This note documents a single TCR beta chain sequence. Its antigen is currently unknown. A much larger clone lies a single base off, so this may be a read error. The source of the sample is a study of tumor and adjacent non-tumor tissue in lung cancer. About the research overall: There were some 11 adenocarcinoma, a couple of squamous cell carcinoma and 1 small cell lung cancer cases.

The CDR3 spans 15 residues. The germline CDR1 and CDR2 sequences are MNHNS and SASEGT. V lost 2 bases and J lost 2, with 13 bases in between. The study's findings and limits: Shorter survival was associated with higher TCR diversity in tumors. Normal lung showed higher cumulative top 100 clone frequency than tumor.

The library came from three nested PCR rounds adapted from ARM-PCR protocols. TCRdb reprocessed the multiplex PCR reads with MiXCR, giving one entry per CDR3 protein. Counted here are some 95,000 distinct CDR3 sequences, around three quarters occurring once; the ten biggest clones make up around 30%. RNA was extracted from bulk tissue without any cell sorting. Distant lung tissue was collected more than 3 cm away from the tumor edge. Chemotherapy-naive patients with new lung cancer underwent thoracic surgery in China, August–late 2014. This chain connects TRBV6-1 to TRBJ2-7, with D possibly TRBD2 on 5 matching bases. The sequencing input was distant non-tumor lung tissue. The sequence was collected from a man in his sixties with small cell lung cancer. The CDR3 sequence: CASSERESHAYEQYF. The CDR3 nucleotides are TGTGCCAGCAGTGAAAGGGAGAGCCACGCCTACGAGCAGTACTTC.